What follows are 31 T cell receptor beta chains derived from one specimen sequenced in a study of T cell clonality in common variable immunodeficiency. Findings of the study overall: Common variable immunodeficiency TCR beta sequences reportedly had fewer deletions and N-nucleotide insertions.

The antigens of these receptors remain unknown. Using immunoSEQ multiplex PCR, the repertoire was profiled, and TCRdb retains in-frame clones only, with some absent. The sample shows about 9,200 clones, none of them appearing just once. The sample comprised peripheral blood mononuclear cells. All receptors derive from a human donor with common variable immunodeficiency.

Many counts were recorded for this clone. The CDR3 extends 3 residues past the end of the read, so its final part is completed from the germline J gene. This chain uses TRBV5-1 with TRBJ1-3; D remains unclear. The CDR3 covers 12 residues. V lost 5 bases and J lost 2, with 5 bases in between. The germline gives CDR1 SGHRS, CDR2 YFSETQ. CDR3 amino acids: CASSSTGNTIYF. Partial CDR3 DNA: TGCGCCAGCAGTTCCACTGGAAACACC.

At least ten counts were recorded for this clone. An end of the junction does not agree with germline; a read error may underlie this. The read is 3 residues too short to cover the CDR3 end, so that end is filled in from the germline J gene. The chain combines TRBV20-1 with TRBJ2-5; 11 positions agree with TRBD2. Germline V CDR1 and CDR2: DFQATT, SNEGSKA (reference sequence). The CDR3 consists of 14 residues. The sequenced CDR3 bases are TGCAGTACTAGCGGGGGAGAGTTGATGGTAACC. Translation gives CSTSGGELMVT. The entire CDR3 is CSTSGGELMVTQYF.

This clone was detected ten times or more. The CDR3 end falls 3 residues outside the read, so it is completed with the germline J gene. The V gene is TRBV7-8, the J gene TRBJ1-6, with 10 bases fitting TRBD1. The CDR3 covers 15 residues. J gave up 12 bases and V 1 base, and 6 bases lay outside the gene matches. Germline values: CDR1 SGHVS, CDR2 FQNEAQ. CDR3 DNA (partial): TGTGCCAGCAGCTTAGGAGGGACAGGGGCAGGACCC. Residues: CASSLGGTGAGP. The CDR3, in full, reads CASSLGGTGAGPLHF. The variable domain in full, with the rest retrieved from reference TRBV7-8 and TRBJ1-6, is GAGVSQSPRYKVAKRGQDVALRCDPISGHVSLFWYQQALGQGPEFLTYFQNEAQLDKSGLPSDRFFAERPEGSVSTLKIQRTQQEDSAVYLCASSLGGTGAGPLHFGNGTRLTVT.

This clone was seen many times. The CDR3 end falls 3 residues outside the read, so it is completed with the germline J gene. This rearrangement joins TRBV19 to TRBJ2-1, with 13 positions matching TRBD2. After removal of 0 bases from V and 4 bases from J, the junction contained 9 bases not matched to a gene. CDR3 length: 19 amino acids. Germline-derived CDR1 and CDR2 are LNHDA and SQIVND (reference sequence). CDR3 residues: CASSIDRLAGGRRYNEQFF. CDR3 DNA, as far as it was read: TGTGCCAGTAGTATAGACCGACTAGCGGGGGGCCGAAGATACAATGAG.

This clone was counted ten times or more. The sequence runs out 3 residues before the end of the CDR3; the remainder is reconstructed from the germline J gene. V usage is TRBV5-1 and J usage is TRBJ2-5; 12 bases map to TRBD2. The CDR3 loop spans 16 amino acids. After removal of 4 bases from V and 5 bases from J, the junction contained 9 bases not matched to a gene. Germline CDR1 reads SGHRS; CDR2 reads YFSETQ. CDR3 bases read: TGCGCCAGCAGCCAGACTAGCGGGGGCTCTCGGGAGACC. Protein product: CASSQTSGGSRET. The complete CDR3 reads CASSQTSGGSRETQYF.

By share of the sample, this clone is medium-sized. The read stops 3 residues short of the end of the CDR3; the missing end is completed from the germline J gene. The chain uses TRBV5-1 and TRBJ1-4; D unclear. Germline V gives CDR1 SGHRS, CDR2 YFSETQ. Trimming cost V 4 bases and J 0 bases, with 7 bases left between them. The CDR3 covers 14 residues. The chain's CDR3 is CASSLSSTNEKLFF. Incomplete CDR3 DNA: TGCGCCAGCAGCCTATCTTCAACTAATGAAAAA.

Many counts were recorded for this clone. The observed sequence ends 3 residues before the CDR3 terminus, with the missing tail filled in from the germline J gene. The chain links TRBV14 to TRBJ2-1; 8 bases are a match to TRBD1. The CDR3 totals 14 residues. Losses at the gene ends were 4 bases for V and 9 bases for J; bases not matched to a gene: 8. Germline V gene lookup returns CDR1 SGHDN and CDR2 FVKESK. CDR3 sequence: CASSLYNRGVEQFF. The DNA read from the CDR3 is TGTGCCAGCAGCCTTTATAACAGGGGGGTTGAG. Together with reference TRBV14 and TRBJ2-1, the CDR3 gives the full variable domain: EAGVTQFPSHSVIEKGQTVTLRCDPISGHDNLYWYRRVMGKEIKFLLHFVKESKQDESGMPNNRFLAERTGGTYSTLKVQPAELEDSGVYFCASSLYNRGVEQFFGPGTRLTVL.

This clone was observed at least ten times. CDR3 DNA, as far as it was read: TGCGCCAGCAGCTTGGCCGCGACAGGGAACCCCGAG. Amino acids: CASSLAATGNPE. The complete CDR3 sequence is CASSLAATGNPEQYF. This chain links TRBV5-1 with TRBJ2-7; TRBD1 aligns across 7 bases. The CDR3 goes on 3 residues after the read ends, and that part is filled in from the germline J gene. This CDR3 spans 15 amino acids. V lost 0 bases to trimming and J lost 6 bases; unmatched junction nucleotides: 9. CDR1 is SGHRS and CDR2 is YFSETQ in the germline V gene. Combining the CDR3 with reference TRBV5-1 and TRBJ2-7 gives the whole variable domain KAGVTQTPRYLIKTRGQQVTLSCSPISGHRSVSWYQQTPGQGLQFLFEYFSETQRNKGNFPGRFSGRQFSNSRSEMNVSTLELGDSALYLCASSLAATGNPEQYFGPGTRLTVT.

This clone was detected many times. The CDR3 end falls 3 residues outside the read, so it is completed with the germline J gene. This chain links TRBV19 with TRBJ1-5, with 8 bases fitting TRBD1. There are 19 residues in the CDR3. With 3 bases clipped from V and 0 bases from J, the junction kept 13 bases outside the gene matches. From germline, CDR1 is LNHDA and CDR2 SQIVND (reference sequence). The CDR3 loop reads CASSIYRQGRGYSNQPQHF. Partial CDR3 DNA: TGTGCCAGTAGTATTTACCGACAGGGGAGAGGGTATAGCAATCAGCCC.

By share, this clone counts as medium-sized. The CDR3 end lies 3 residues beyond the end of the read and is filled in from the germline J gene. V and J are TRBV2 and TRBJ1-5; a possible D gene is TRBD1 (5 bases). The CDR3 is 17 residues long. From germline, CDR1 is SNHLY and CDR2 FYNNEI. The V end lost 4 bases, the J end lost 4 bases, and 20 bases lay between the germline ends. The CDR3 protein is CASSGGLGIRQNQPQHF. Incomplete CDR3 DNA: TGTGCCAGCAGTGGGGGCCTGGGCATCCGCCAGAATCAGCCC.

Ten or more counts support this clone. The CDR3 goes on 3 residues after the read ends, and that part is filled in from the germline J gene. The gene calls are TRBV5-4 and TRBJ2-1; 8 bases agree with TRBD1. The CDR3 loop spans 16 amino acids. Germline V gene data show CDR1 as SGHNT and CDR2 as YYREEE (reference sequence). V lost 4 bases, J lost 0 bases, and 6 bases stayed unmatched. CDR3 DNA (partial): TGTGCCAGCAGCAAGGGACAGGCGAGCTCCTACAATGAG. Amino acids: CASSKGQASSYNE. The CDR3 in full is CASSKGQASSYNEQFF. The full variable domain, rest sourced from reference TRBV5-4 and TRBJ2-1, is ETGVTQSPTHLIKTRGQQVTLRCSSQSGHNTVSWYQQALGQGPQFIFQYYREEENGRGNFPPRFSGLQFPNYSSELNVNALELDDSALYLCASSKGQASSYNEQFFGPGTRLTVL.

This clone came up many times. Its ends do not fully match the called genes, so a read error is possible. This CDR3 reads CASSQDLGPMASYEQYF. The covered CDR3 bases are TGCGCCAGCAGCCAAGATCTTGGCCCAATGGCCTCCTACGAG. The V call is TRBV4-2, the J call TRBJ2-7; D gene ambiguous. The CDR3 end lies 3 residues beyond the end of the read and is filled in from the germline J gene. The length of the CDR3 is 17 residues. CDR1 is LGHNA and CDR2 is YNFKEQ in the germline V gene.

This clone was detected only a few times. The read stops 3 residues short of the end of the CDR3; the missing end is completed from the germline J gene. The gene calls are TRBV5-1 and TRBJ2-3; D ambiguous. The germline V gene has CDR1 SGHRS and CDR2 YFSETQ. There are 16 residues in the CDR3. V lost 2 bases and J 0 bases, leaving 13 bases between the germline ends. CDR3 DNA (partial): TGCGCCAGCAGCTTAAGTGAGGCAACGAGCACAGATACG. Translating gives CASSLSEATSTDT. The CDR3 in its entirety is CASSLSEATSTDTQYF.

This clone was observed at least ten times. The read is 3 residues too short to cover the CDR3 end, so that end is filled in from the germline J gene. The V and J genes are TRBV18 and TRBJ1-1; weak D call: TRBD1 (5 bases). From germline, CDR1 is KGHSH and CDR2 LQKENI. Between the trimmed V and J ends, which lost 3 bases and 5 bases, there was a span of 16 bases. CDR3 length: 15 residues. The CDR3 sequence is CASSPSRGGRTEAFF. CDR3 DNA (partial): TGTGCCAGCTCACCCTCACGGGGGGGGAGGACTGAA.

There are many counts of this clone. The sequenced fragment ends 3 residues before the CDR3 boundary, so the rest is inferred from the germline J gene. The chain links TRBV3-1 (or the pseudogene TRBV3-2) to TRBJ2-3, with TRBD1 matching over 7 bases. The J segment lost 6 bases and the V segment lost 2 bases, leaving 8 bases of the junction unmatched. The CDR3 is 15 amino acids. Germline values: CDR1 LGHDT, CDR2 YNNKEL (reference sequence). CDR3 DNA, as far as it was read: TGTGCCAGCAGCCAATCGCCAGACAGGGCGGATACG. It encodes CASSQSPDRADT. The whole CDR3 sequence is CASSQSPDRADTQYF.

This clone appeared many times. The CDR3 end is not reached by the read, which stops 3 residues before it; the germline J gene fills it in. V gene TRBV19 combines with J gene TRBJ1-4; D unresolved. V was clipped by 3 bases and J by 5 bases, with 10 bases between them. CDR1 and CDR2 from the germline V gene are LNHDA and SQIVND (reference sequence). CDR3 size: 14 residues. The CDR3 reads CASSMWAGNEKLFF. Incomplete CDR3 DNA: TGTGCCAGTAGTATGTGGGCTGGGAATGAAAAA.

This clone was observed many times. The covered CDR3 bases are TGTGCCAGCAGTTTGGGGGCTAGCGAAAAA. Residues: CASSLGASEK. The full CDR3 protein reads CASSLGASEKLFF. The chain recombines TRBV28 with TRBJ1-4, with a possible D match to TRBD1 (6 bases). From the germline J gene comes the end of the CDR3, since the read stops 3 residues before it. Germline CDR1 is MDHEN and CDR2 is SYDVKM. V shed 3 bases and J shed 8 bases, with 10 bases lying between them. This CDR3 is 13 amino acids long.

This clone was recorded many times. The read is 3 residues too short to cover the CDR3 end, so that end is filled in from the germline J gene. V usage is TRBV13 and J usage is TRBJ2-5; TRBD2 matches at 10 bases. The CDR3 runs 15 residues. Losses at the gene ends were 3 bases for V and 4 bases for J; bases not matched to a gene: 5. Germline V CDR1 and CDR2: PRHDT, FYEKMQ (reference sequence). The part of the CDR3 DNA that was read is TGTGCCAGCAGCTTTAGCGGGGGGCACCGAGAGACC. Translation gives CASSFSGGHRET. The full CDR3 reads CASSFSGGHRETQYF.

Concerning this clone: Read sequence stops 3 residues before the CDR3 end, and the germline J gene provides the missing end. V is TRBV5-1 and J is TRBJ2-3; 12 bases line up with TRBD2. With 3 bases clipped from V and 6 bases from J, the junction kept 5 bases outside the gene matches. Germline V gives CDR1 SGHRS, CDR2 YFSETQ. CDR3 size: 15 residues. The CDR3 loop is CASSWGLAGSDTQYF. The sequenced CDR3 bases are TGCGCCAGCAGCTGGGGACTAGCGGGCTCGGATACG.

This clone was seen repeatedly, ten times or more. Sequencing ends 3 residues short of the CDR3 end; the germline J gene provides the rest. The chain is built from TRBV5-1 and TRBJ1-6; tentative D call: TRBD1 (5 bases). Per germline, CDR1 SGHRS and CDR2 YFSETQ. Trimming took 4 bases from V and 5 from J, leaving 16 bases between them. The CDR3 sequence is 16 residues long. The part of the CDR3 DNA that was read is TGCGCCAGCAGCCGGCCGGCGGGGGGGAATAATTCACCC. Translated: CASSRPAGGNNSP. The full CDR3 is CASSRPAGGNNSPLHF.

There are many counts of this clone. The CDR3 is CASSGQGWYGYTF. CDR3 bases read: TGTGCCAGTAGCGGACAGGGTTGGTATGGC. V gene TRBV19 combines with J gene TRBJ1-2, with 8 bases that match TRBD1. Sequencing ends 3 residues short of the CDR3 end; the germline J gene provides the rest. Per germline, CDR1 LNHDA and CDR2 SQIVND (reference sequence). With V trimmed by 6 bases and J by 5 bases, 5 bases remained unmatched. The CDR3 is 13 amino acids.

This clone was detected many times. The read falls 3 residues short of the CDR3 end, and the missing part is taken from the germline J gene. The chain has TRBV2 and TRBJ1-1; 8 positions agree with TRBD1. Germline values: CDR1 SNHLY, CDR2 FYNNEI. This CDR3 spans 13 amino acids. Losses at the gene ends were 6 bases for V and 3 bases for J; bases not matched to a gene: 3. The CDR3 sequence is CASRGTGYTEAFF. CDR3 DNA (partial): TGTGCCAGCAGGGGGACAGGCTACACTGAA.

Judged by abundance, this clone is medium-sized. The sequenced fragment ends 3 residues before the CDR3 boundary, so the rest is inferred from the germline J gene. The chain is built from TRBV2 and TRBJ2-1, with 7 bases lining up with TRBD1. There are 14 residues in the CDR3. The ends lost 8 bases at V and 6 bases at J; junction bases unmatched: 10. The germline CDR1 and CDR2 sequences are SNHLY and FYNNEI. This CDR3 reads CASQGTDTVNEQFF. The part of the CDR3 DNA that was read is TGTGCCAGCCAGGGGACAGATACGGTCAATGAG. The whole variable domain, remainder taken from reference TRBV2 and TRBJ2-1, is EPEVTQTPSHQVTQMGQEVILRCVPISNHLYFYWYRQILGQKVEFLVSFYNNEISEKSEIFDDQFSVERPDGSNFTLKIRSTKLEDSAMYFCASQGTDTVNEQFFGPGTRLTVL.

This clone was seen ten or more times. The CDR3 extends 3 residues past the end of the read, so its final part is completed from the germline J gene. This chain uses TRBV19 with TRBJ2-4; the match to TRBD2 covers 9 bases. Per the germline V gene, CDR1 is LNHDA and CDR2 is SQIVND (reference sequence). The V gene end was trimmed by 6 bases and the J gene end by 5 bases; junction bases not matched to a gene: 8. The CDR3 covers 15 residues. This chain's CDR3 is CASRPTAGGQNIQYF. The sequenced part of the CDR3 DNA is TGTGCCAGTAGGCCGACAGCGGGGGGCCAAAACATT.

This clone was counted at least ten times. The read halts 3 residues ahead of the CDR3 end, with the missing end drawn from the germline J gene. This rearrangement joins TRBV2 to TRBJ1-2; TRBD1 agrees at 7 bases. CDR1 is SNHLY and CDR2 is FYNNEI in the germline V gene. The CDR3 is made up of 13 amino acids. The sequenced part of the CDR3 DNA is TGTGCCAGCAGGTTGGGACAGCTATCCGGC. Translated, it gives CASRLGQLSG. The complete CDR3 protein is CASRLGQLSGYTF.

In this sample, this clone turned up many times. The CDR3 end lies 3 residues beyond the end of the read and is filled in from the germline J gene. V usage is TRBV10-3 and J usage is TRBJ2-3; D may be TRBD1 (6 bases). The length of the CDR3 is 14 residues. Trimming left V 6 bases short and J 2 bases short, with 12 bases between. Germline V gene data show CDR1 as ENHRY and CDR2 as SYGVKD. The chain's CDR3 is CAIRKQGNTDTQYF. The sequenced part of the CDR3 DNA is TGTGCCATCAGGAAACAGGGCAACACAGATACG.

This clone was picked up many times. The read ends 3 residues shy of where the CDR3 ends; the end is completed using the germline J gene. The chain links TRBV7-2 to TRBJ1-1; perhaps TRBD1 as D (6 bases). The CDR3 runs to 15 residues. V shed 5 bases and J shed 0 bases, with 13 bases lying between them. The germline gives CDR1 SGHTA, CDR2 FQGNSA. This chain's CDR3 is CASSLRGGMNTEAFF. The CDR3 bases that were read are TGTGCCAGCAGCCTCCGGGGGGGCATGAACACTGAA.

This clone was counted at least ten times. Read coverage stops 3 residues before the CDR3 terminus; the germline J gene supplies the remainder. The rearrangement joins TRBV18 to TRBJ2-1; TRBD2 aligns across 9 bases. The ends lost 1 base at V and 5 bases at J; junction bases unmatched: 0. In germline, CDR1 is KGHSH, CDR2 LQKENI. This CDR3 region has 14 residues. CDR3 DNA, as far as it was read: TGTGCCAGCTCACCACGACTAGCGGACAATGAG. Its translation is CASSPRLADNE. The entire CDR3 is CASSPRLADNEQFF.

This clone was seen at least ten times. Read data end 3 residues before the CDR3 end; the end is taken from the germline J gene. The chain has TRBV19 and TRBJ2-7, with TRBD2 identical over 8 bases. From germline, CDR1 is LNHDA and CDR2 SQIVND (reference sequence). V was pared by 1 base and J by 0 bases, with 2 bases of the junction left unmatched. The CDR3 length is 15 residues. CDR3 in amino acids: CASSIGLAGSYEQYF. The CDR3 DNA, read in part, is TGTGCCAGTAGTATAGGGCTAGCGGGCTCCTACGAG.

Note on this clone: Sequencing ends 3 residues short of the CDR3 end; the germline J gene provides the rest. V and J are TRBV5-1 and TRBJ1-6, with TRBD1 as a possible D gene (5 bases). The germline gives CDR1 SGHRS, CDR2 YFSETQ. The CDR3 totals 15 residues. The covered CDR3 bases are TGCGCCAGCAGCAGAGACAGCCTTTATAAGTCAACC. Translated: CASSRDSLYKST. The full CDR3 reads CASSRDSLYKSTLHF.

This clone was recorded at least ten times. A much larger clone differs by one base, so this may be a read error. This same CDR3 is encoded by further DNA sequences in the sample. The sequenced CDR3 bases are TGTGCCAGCAGCTTAGTTGGACTAGCGGGGGTATATGATACG. Protein sequence: CASSLVGLAGVYDT. The entire CDR3 reads CASSLVGLAGVYDTQYF. V is TRBV13 and J is TRBJ2-3; 13 positions match TRBD2. The read comes to an end 3 residues before the CDR3 does, leaving the germline J gene to fill in the end. In germline, CDR1 is PRHDT, CDR2 FYEKMQ (reference sequence). The CDR3 is 17 amino acids. V was clipped by 1 base and J by 6 bases; unmatched bases: 7.